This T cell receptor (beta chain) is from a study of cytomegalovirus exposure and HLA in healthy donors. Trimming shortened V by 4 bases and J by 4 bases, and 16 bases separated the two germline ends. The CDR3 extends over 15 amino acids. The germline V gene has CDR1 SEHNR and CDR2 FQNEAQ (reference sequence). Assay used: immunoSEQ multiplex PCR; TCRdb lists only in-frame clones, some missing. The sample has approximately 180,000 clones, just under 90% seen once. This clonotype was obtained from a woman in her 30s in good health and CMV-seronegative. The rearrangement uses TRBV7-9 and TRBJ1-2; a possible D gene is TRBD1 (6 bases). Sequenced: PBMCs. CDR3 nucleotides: TGTGCCAGCAGCTCATGGACAGATCCCGTCTATGGCTACACCTTC. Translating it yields CASSSWTDPVYGYTF.